The source of this T cell receptor (beta chain) is a study of blood T cell repertoires in COVID-19. About the study: Samples taken during acute and convalescent COVID-19 were collected in the United States, Italy and Spain.

Germline V gene data show CDR1 as MNHEY and CDR2 as SVGAGI. The CDR3 is made up of 13 amino acids. J gave up 10 bases and V 7 bases, and 5 bases lay outside the gene matches. As originally analysed: Using reference gene primer amplification, nucleated cell counts were estimated. Assay used: immunoSEQ multiplex PCR; TCRdb lists only in-frame clones, some missing. V, J and clone size were drawn from that table, and D and trimming were deduced from the DNA. The sample consists of tens of thousands of clones, about 80% of them appearing once. Sequencing was performed on peripheral blood. The rearrangement joins TRBV6-5 to TRBJ1-6, with 9 bases lining up with TRBD1. The clonotype originates from a man between 60 and 75 years old with acute or convalescent COVID-19. In DNA form, the CDR3 reads TGTGCCAGCAAAGAAACAGGGGGCTCACCCCTCCACTTT. Residues: CASKETGGSPLHF.